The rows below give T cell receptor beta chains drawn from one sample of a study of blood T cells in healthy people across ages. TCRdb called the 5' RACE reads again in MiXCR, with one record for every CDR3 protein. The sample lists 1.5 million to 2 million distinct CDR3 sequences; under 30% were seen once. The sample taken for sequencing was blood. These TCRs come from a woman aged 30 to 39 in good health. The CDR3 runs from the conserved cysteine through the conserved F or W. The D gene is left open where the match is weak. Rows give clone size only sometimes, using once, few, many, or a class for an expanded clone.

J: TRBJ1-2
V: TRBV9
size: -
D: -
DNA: TGTGCCAGCTCAGTGGACGGGAACTATGGCTACACCTTC
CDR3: CASSVDGNYGYTF

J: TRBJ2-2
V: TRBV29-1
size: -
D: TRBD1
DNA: TGCAGCGTTGCGGGACAGGGAAGCAACACCGGGGAGCTGTTTTTT
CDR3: CSVAGQGSNTGELFF

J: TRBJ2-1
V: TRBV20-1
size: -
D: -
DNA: TGCAGTGCTGGCAGGGTAATCGATGAGCAGTTCTTC
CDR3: CSAGRVIDEQFF

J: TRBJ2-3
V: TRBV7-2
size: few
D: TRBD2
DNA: TGTGCCAGCAGCTCCCGAGGACTAGCGGGGTTCACAGATACGCAGTATTTT
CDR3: CASSSRGLAGFTDTQYF

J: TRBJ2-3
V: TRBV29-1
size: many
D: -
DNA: TGCAGCGTTGTCGGCAGATACACAGATACGCAGTATTTT
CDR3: CSVVGRYTDTQYF

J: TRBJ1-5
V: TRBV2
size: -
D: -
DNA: TGTGCCAGCAGTGAGATGTCAGGGGGCAATCAGCCCCAGCATTTT
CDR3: CASSEMSGGNQPQHF

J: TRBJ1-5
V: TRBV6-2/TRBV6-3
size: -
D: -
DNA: TGTGCCAGCAGTAGATCGCAAAATCAGCCCCAGCATTTT
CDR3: CASSRSQNQPQHF

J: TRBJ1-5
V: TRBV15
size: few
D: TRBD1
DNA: TGTGCCACCATCAGTCGACAGGGGGATCAGCCCCAGCATTTT
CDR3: CATISRQGDQPQHF

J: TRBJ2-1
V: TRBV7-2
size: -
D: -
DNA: TGTGCCAGCAGCTTATGGGTAGCTCAGGAGTTAGATGAGCAGTTCTTC
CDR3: CASSLWVAQELDEQFF

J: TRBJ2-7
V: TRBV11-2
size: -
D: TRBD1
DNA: TGTGCCAGCAGCTTGATCCGACAGGGGGTCTTCGAGCAGTACTTC
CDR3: CASSLIRQGVFEQYF

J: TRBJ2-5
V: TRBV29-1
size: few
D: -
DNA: TGCAGCGTCCGCCGGGGCCAAGAGACCCAGTACTTC
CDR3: CSVRRGQETQYF

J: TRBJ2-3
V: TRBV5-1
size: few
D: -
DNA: TGCGCCAGCAGCTTGGACCAGACCACAGATACGCAGTATTTT
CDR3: CASSLDQTTDTQYF

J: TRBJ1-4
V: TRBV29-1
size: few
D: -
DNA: TGCAGCGGAAGCAGGGGAGATAATGAAAAACTGTTTTTT
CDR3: CSGSRGDNEKLFF

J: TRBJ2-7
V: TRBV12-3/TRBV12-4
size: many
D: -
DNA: TGTGCCAGCAGCCGCGGGACTCCTAATTACGAGCAGTACTTC
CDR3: CASSRGTPNYEQYF

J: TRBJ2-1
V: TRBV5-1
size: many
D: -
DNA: TGCGCCAGCAGCGGTGGGGACGTTAGGGCCGATGAGCAGTTCTTC
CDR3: CASSGGDVRADEQFF

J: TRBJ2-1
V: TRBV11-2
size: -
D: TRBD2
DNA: TGTGCCAGCAGCGGGACTAGCGGGAGACTCCGAAACTCCTACAATGAGCAGTTCTTC
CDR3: CASSGTSGRLRNSYNEQFF